The 9 T cell receptor beta chains presented below share a single source sample, sequenced in a study of blood T cell repertoires in COVID-19. This table comes from immunoSEQ multiplex PCR, and its TCRdb copy is limited to in-frame clones, with some not included. The table lists 110,000 or so clones, about nine tenths of them singletons, with 2% to 2.5% in the top ten. The sequenced sample consisted of peripheral blood. These receptors were collected from a human donor in a cohort sampled during active COVID-19.

The rearrangement links TRBV7-9 to TRBJ2-7, with 9 bases fitting TRBD1. Per germline, CDR1 SEHNR and CDR2 FQNEAQ (reference sequence). Trimming took 4 bases from V and 1 from J; bases not matched to a gene: 5. CDR3 size: 15 residues. The CDR3 loop reads CASSWGTGRSYEQYF. The CDR3 nucleotides read TGTGCCAGCAGCTGGGGGACAGGGAGGTCCTACGAGCAGTACTTC.

This clone was recorded a few times. The chain couples TRBV3-1 (or the pseudogene TRBV3-2) to TRBJ1-5, with 11 bases matching TRBD1. The V gene end was trimmed by 0 bases and the J gene end by 5 bases; junction bases not matched to a gene: 3. CDR1 is LGHDT, CDR2 YNNKEL, per germline (reference sequence). This CDR3 is 16 amino acids long. CDR3 sequence: CASSQDGQGADQPQHF. Written as DNA, the CDR3 is TGTGCCAGCAGCCAAGATGGACAGGGGGCCGATCAGCCCCAGCATTTT.

This rearrangement joins TRBV9 to TRBJ2-5; possibly TRBD1 for D (6 bases). The germline V gene encodes CDR1 SGDLS and CDR2 YYNGEE. V was shortened by 0 bases and J by 5 bases, with 11 bases between the two germline ends. The CDR3 covers 14 residues. The CDR3 spells CASSVARGIETQYF. The CDR3 DNA sequence: TGTGCCAGCAGCGTAGCCAGGGGAATTGAGACCCAGTACTTC.

The V call is TRBV5-6, the J call TRBJ1-2; D is undetermined. This CDR3 has 14 amino acids. CDR1 is SGHDT and CDR2 is YYEEEE in the germline V gene. V was clipped by 2 bases and J by 2 bases, with 10 bases between them. The CDR3: CASSFSSLNYGYTF. The CDR3 DNA reads as TGTGCCAGCAGCTTTTCCTCCCTAAACTATGGCTACACCTTC.

The chain couples TRBV19 to TRBJ2-7, with a tentative D call TRBD1 (6 bases). The V gene's germline CDR1 is LNHDA and CDR2 SQIVND (reference sequence). V was clipped by 5 bases and J by 2 bases, with 16 bases between them. The CDR3 has 15 residues. The CDR3 DNA reads as TGTGCCAGTAGTTCCGGGACATTTGGCACCTACGAGCAGTACTTC. Its translation is CASSSGTFGTYEQYF.

This chain links TRBV12-3 or TRBV12-4 with TRBJ1-3; a possible D gene is TRBD1 (5 bases). This CDR3 has 12 residues. The V end was cut by 4 bases, the J end by 4 bases, with 5 bases between. The CDR3 reads CASSWTGNTIYF. The CDR3, as DNA: TGTGCCAGCAGTTGGACAGGAAACACCATATATTTT.

CDR3 protein: CASSQGVGDSPQETQYF. CDR3 sequence (DNA): TGTGCCAGCAGCCAGGGGGTGGGTGACTCGCCTCAAGAGACCCAGTACTTC. The rearrangement joins TRBV28 to TRBJ2-5, with TRBD1 identical over 7 bases. The junction had 15 bases not matched to a gene; V was cut back by 6 bases and J by 2 bases. Germline V gene sequence: CDR1 MDHEN, CDR2 SYDVKM. This CDR3 has 17 residues.

The chain carries TRBV12-3 or TRBV12-4 and TRBJ2-5; TRBD2 agrees at 7 bases. V lost 6 bases and J lost 0; bases outside the gene matches: 1. The CDR3 length is 13 residues. The CDR3: CASRGGYQETQYF. The CDR3 DNA sequence: TGTGCCAGCAGGGGGGGGTACCAAGAGACCCAGTACTTC.

V is TRBV29-1 and J is TRBJ2-1; 7 nucleotides agree with TRBD1. V trimming: 6 bases; J trimming: 6 bases; junction bases outside the gene matches: 5. CDR1 is SQVTM, CDR2 ANQGSEA, per germline. The length of the CDR3 is 12 residues. The DNA of the CDR3 is TGCAGCGTCAGGGACAGTCCCAATGAGCAGTTCTTC. Translating it yields CSVRDSPNEQFF.